These 7 T cell receptor beta chains originate from one sample sequenced in a study of shared T cell receptors in the human thymus. Repertoires were generated with immunoSEQ multiplex PCR, while TCRdb's copy carries only in-frame clones and drops some. The table lists hundreds of thousands of clones, around 87% of them singletons. The same sample was also used in a study of human thymus T cells.

Sequenced material: thymocytes. These receptor sequences come from a boy under three years old with a congenital heart defect.

The CDR3 protein is CACQTGEETQYF. As DNA, the CDR3 is TGTGCCTGCCAGACAGGGGAAGAGACCCAGTACTTC. This chain links TRBV30 with TRBJ2-5; 8 bases align to TRBD1. The germline V gene encodes CDR1 GTSNPN and CDR2 SVGIG (reference sequence). The CDR3 has 12 residues. V lost 6 bases, J lost 3 bases, and 3 bases stayed unmatched.

The V call is TRBV6-5, the J call TRBJ2-7; TRBD2 aligns across 12 bases. With V trimmed by 5 bases and J by 5 bases, 1 base remained unmatched. The CDR3 has 13 amino acids. CDR1 and CDR2 (germline): MNHEY, SVGAGI. CDR3 residues: CASSGLAGHEQYF. CDR3 in DNA: TGTGCCAGCAGTGGACTAGCGGGGCACGAGCAGTACTTC.

The chain combines TRBV14 with TRBJ1-1; 10 nucleotides line up with TRBD1. V was pared by 4 bases and J by 0 bases, with 20 bases of the junction left unmatched. Germline CDR1 and CDR2: SGHDN and FVKESK. There are 21 residues in the CDR3. The CDR3: CASSLGLRIRDRGFMNTEAFF. In DNA form, the CDR3 reads TGTGCCAGCAGCCTAGGCTTGAGGATCCGGGACAGGGGCTTTATGAACACTGAAGCTTTCTTT.

The chain is built from TRBV2 and TRBJ2-5; no reliable D call. This CDR3 is 14 amino acids long. V lost 2 bases to trimming and J lost 3 bases, with 10 bases between them. Germline-derived CDR1 and CDR2 are SNHLY and FYNNEI. The CDR3 DNA follows: TGTGCCAGCAGTGAATCGCGTCCTAAAGAGACCCAGTACTTC. Its protein product is CASSESRPKETQYF.

V usage is TRBV4-1 and J usage is TRBJ1-6; no clear D gene. The CDR3 sequence is 15 residues long. CDR1 is MGHRA and CDR2 is YSYEKL in the germline V gene. V lost 2 bases and J 0 bases, leaving 5 bases between the germline ends. The CDR3 loop reads CASSQWSSYNSPLHF. The DNA of the CDR3 is TGCGCCAGCAGCCAATGGAGCTCCTATAATTCACCCCTCCACTTT.

The chain employs TRBV2 and TRBJ1-4; 7 nucleotides line up with TRBD1. Unmatched junction bases numbered 12, after V lost 3 bases and J lost 8 bases. This CDR3 is built from 16 residues. Germline assignment: CDR1 SNHLY and CDR2 FYNNEI. The CDR3 DNA follows: TGTGCCAGCAGTGACAGGGGGACGGACGGGCGGGAAAAACTGTTTTTT. This codes for CASSDRGTDGREKLFF.

This chain uses TRBV5-1 with TRBJ2-1; D uncertain. The CDR3 loop spans 15 amino acids. Germline CDR1 is SGHRS and CDR2 is YFSETQ. V lost 0 bases and J 7 bases, leaving 14 bases between the germline ends. CDR3 residues: CASSLAGLDWNEQFF. In nucleotides, the CDR3 is TGCGCCAGCAGCTTGGCTGGGCTCGATTGGAATGAGCAGTTCTTC.